These 13 T cell receptor beta chains came from one sample sequenced in a study of PD-1 blockade in classical Hodgkin lymphoma. The data were produced by immunoSEQ multiplex PCR, yet TCRdb's version contains in-frame clones alone and is incomplete. The sample gives around 23,000 clones, around four fifths of which show up once; 15% to 20% is in the top ten. Each patient experienced a relapse that followed autologous stem cell transplantation, and brentuximab vedotin exposure varied. Material: peripheral blood mononuclear cells (PBMCs), obtained before the second cycle of nivolumab. The receptor set was obtained from a human donor with classical Hodgkin lymphoma.

This clone was observed a single time. The J gene is TRBJ1-2, the V gene TRBV10-2; 8 nucleotides match TRBD1. The CDR3 contains 20 residues. Germline V CDR1 and CDR2: WSHSY, SAAADI. After removal of 0 bases from V and 12 bases from J, the junction contained 27 bases not matched to a gene. For the CDR3, the DNA is TGCGCCAGCAGTGAGTCAGGCATCGGGACAGGTCCTTTCCAGCTTTTTCTTGACACCTTC. This encodes CASSESGIGTGPFQLFLDTF.

V usage is TRBV7-9 and J usage is TRBJ1-6; D gene uncertain. V lost 8 bases and J lost 11, with 13 bases in between. The CDR3 extends over 12 amino acids. Germline V gives CDR1 SEHNR, CDR2 FQNEAQ (reference sequence). The CDR3 protein is CASGRSETPLHF. In nucleotides, the CDR3 is TGTGCCAGCGGGAGGTCCGAAACACCCCTCCACTTT.

This rearrangement joins TRBV6-5 to TRBJ2-1; D is undetermined. V was trimmed by 6 bases and J by 0 bases, leaving 12 bases between them. This CDR3 has 15 residues. Per germline, CDR1 MNHEY and CDR2 SVGAGI. CDR3 protein: CASSPGWSSYNEQFF. CDR3 in DNA: TGTGCCAGCAGCCCGGGTTGGAGCTCCTACAATGAGCAGTTCTTC.

Only a few counts were recorded for this clone. The chain uses TRBV29-1 and TRBJ1-2, with 8 bases matching TRBD1. The V gene end was trimmed by 7 bases and the J gene end by 6 bases; junction bases not matched to a gene: 10. The CDR3 runs to 13 residues. Germline V gene sequence: CDR1 SQVTM, CDR2 ANQGSEA. DNA for the CDR3: TGCAGCGCTAGACAGGGGAGCATGCATGGCTACACCTTC. Its translation: CSARQGSMHGYTF.

This chain joins TRBV6-5 and TRBJ1-4; maybe TRBD1 (6 bases). This CDR3 is built from 13 residues. Germline V gene lookup returns CDR1 MNHEY and CDR2 SVGAGI. Between the trimmed V and J ends, which lost 2 bases and 13 bases, there was a span of 14 bases. In DNA, the CDR3 is TGTGCCAGCAGTTACGCCATGGGGGGCGGACTGTTTTTT. Protein product: CASSYAMGGGLFF.

This chain connects TRBV5-4 to TRBJ2-5; no definite D call. This CDR3 contains 14 residues. Per the germline V gene, CDR1 is SGHNT and CDR2 is YYREEE (reference sequence). V was trimmed by 4 bases and J by 4 bases, leaving 14 bases between them. This CDR3 reads CASSLLARGETQYF. For the CDR3, the DNA is TGTGCCAGCAGCCTACTCGCCCGAGGAGAGACCCAGTACTTC. The whole variable domain, filled in from reference TRBV5-4 and TRBJ2-5, reads ETGVTQSPTHLIKTRGQQVTLRCSSQSGHNTVSWYQQALGQGPQFIFQYYREEENGRGNFPPRFSGLQFPNYSSELNVNALELDDSALYLCASSLLARGETQYFGPGTRLLVL.

The chain combines TRBV6-5 with TRBJ1-1; possibly TRBD1 for D (6 bases). Trimming removed 6 bases at V and 3 bases at J, with 11 bases between. CDR3 size: 13 residues. Germline V gives CDR1 MNHEY, CDR2 SVGAGI. The CDR3 loop reads CASSGQLDTEAFF. The DNA of the CDR3 is TGTGCCAGCAGCGGACAGTTGGACACTGAAGCTTTCTTT.

The chain recombines TRBV6-5 with TRBJ1-4, with no clear D. The CDR3 loop spans 12 amino acids. V lost 6 bases and J 6 bases, leaving 8 bases between the germline ends. Germline V gene data show CDR1 as MNHEY and CDR2 as SVGAGI. CDR3 sequence reads: CASSQRHEKLFF. The CDR3 nucleotides read TGTGCCAGCAGCCAGCGTCATGAAAAACTGTTTTTT.

The chain joins TRBV4-3 to TRBJ2-2; D possibly matches TRBD1 or TRBD2 (5 bases each). This CDR3 region has 15 residues. V shed 3 bases and J shed 4 bases, with 12 bases lying between them. CDR1 LGHNA and CDR2 YSLEER come from the germline V gene. The CDR3: CASSQAGTFTGELFF. CDR3 DNA sequence: TGCGCCAGCAGCCAGGCCGGGACCTTCACCGGGGAGCTGTTTTTT.

The V gene is TRBV2, the J gene TRBJ2-1; 14 bases map to TRBD2. V was pared by 7 bases and J by 7 bases, with 12 bases of the junction left unmatched. The CDR3 contains 17 residues. The V gene's germline CDR1 is SNHLY and CDR2 FYNNEI. CDR3 nucleotides: TGTGCCAGCAAAAAAACTGGGACTAGCGGGAGCACGAATGAGCAGTTCTTC. Amino acids: CASKKTGTSGSTNEQFF.

This clone is categorized as medium-sized (0.01 to 0.1%). One junction end does not reproduce the germline sequence, and a read error may be involved. The chain employs TRBV9 and TRBJ1-6, with D tentatively TRBD1 (6 bases). This CDR3 is 15 amino acids long. From germline, CDR1 is SGDLS and CDR2 YYNGEE. CDR3 region: CASSAPNSVVPQGRF. The CDR3 nucleotides read TGTGCCAGCAGCGCCCCCAATTCCGTCGTACCTCAGGGGCGCTTT.

The chain couples TRBV5-6 to TRBJ2-2; 9 bases match TRBD2. The CDR3 has 14 amino acids. V was clipped by 7 bases and J by 2 bases; unmatched bases: 3. Germline V gene data show CDR1 as SGHDT and CDR2 as YYEEEE. The CDR3 DNA follows: TGTGCCAGCGCCCTAGCGGGAAACACCGGGGAGCTGTTTTTT. Protein sequence: CASALAGNTGELFF.

The V call is TRBV7-9, the J call TRBJ1-6; TRBD1 matches at 7 bases. CDR3 length: 18 amino acids. Germline V gene sequence: CDR1 SEHNR, CDR2 FQNEAQ (reference sequence). The V and J ends lost 1 base and 0 bases, in that order; junction bases with no gene match: 6. The CDR3 loop reads CASSLEGQPNSYNSPLHF. DNA of the CDR3: TGTGCCAGCAGCTTAGAGGGACAGCCGAACTCCTATAATTCACCCCTCCACTTT.